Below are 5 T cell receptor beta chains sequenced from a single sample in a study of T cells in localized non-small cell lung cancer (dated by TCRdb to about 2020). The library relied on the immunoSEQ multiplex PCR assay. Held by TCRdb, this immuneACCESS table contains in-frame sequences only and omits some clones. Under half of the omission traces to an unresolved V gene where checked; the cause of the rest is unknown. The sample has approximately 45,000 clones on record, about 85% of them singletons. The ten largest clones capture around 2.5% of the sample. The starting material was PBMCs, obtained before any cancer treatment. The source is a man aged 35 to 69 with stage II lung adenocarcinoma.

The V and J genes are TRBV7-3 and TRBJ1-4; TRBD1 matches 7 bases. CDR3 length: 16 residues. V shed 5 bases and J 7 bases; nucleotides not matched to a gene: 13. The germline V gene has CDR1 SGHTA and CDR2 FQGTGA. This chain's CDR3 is CASSLLGRGRGEKLFF. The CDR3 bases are TGTGCCAGCAGCCTCCTAGGTAGGGGGCGCGGTGAAAAACTGTTTTTT.

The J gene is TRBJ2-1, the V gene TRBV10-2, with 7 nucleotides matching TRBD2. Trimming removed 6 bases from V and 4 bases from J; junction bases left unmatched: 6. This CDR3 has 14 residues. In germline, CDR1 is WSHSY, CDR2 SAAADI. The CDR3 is CASRKRDLYNEQFF. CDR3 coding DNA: TGCGCCAGCAGGAAGCGGGATCTATACAATGAGCAGTTCTTC.

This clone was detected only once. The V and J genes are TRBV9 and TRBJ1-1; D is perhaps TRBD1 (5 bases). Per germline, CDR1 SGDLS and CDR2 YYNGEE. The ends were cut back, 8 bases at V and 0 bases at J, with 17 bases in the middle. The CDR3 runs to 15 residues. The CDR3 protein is CASTPGGGMNTEAFF. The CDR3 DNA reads TGTGCCAGTACCCCGGGGGGAGGCATGAACACTGAAGCTTTCTTT.

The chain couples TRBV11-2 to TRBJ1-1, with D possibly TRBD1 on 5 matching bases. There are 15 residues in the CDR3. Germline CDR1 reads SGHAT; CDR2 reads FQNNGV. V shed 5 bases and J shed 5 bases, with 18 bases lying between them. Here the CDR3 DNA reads TGTGCCAGCAGCCCCAACAGGTCAAAGAAGACTGAAGCTTTCTTT. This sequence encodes CASSPNRSKKTEAFF.

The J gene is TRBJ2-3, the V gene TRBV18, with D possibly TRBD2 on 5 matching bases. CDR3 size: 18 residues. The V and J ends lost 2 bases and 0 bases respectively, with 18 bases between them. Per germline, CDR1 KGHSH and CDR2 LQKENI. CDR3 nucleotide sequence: TGTGCCAGCTCACCAGTACGGACTGGCCGATTTAGCACAGATACGCAGTATTTT. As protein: CASSPVRTGRFSTDTQYF.